The clone carrying this TCR beta chain was detected once. This entry comes from a study of shared clonotypes between healthy human individuals. CDR1 SGHTA and CDR2 FQGNSA come from the germline V gene. The CDR3 is 14 residues long. The V and J ends lost 1 base and 1 base respectively, with 5 bases between them. Libraries were prepared by immunoSEQ multiplex PCR; TCRdb keeps only in-frame clonotypes and omits some of them. The top ten clones hold around 0.32% of a sample with about 380,000 clones, roughly 96% of them seen once. Sequencing input: memory CD8+ T cells sorted from blood. Subset here: CD45RO+ cells pooled with CCR7-negative TemRA cells. The chain employs TRBV7-2 and TRBJ1-3; D call uncertain. This receptor was obtained from a young man in good health. The CDR3 sequence is CASSLGRSGNTIYF. The CDR3 DNA reads TGTGCCAGCAGCTTAGGAAGGTCTGGAAACACCATATATTTT.